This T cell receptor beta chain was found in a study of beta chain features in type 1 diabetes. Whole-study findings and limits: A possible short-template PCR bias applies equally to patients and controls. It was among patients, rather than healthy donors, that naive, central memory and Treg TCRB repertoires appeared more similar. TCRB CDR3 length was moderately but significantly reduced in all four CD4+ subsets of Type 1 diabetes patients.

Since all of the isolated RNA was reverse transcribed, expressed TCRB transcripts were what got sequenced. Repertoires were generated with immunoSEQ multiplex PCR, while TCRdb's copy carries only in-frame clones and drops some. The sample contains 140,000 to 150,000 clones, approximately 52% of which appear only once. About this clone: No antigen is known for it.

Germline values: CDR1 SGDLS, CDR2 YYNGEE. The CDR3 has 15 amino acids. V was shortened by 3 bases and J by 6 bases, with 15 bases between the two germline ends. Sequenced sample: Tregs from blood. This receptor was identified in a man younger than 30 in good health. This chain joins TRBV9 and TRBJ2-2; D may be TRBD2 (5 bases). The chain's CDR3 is CASSDLPSRAGELFF. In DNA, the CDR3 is TGTGCCAGCAGCGATCTGCCTAGCCGGGCCGGGGAGCTGTTTTTT.